These T cell receptor beta chains were read from a single sample in a study of T cells in Graves' hyperthyroidism and ophthalmopathy. Each CDR3 protein is one row after TCRdb ran MiXCR on the multiplex PCR reads. The profile covers 460,000 or so distinct CDR3 sequences, with around an eighth appearing a single time and less than 20% taken by the ten largest. What was sequenced was blood. These receptors came from a woman aged 18-29 years with Graves' hyperthyroidism. CDR3s include the opening cysteine and the closing phenylalanine or tryptophan. A D gene is named only where the DNA matches it firmly. Clone sizes are given selectively: once, few, many, or a class where the clone is expanded.

J	D	length	V	size	DNA	CDR3
TRBJ1-4	.	14	TRBV12-3/TRBV12-4	many	TGTGCCAGCGGGGCAGGACACCCTGATGAAAAACTGTTTTTT	CASGAGHPDEKLFF
TRBJ1-4	.	14	TRBV7-2	.	TGTGCCAGCAGCTACCGGGGTGCTAATGAAAAACTGTTTTTT	CASSYRGANEKLFF
TRBJ1-6	TRBD1	14	TRBV11-2	many	TGTGCCAGCAGCGGGACAGCCAATAATTCACCCCTCCACTTT	CASSGTANNSPLHF
TRBJ2-3	TRBD1	13	TRBV30	.	TGTGCCTGGAGTGTACAGGGGCAGGATACGCAGTATTTT	CAWSVQGQDTQYF
TRBJ2-7	.	14	TRBV27	many	TGTGCCAGCAGTTTACGCGCGGGGCCCTACGAGCAGTACTTC	CASSLRAGPYEQYF
TRBJ2-7	.	14	TRBV30	many	TGTGCCTGGAACCGGGACAAGGGGGTCTACGAGCAGTACTTC	CAWNRDKGVYEQYF
TRBJ1-2	.	14	TRBV29-1	many	TGCAGCGTTGGATCCGGCAGGGAGGGCTATGGCTACACCTTC	CSVGSGREGYGYTF
TRBJ2-2	TRBD2	15	TRBV30	.	TGTGCCTGGAGACTAGCGGGAGGGTGGACCGGGGAGCTGTTTTTT	CAWRLAGGWTGELFF
TRBJ1-2	TRBD1	16	TRBV10-3	many	TGTGCCATCAGTGAGTCGATAGGGGGCTCTCTCTATGGCTACACCTTC	CAISESIGGSLYGYTF
TRBJ1-3	.	14	TRBV12-5	few	TGTGCTAGTGTCTTGACTACCACTGGAAACACCATATATTTT	CASVLTTTGNTIYF
TRBJ1-1	.	13	TRBV7-3	.	TGTGCCAGCAGCTTAATTGTGAACACTGAAGCTTTCTTT	CASSLIVNTEAFF
TRBJ2-5	TRBD2	17	TRBV11-3	many	TGTGCCAGCAGCGGAAGAAGGGGGACTAGCGGGGAAGAGACCCAGTACTTC	CASSGRRGTSGEETQYF
TRBJ2-1	.	15	TRBV11-3	many	TGTGCCAGCAGTAGGAGGCAGGGAAACTACAATGAGCAGTTCTTC	CASSRRQGNYNEQFF
TRBJ2-1	TRBD2	18	TRBV10-2	.	TGCGCCAGCAGTGAAGGGACTAGGACTAGCGGGAGTGGGAATGAGCAGTTCTTC	CASSEGTRTSGSGNEQFF
TRBJ2-5	.	14	TRBV5-1	.	TGCGCCAGCAGCTTGGAGGTAGTGAAAGAGACCCAGTACTTC	CASSLEVVKETQYF
TRBJ2-6	TRBD1	17	TRBV9	many	TGTGCCAGCAGCGTAGCCAGGCAGGGGGCTGGGGCCAACGTCCTGACTTTC	CASSVARQGAGANVLTF
TRBJ2-3	.	15	TRBV24-1	.	TGTGCCACCAGTGACCCTTCGGGGCTCACAGATACGCAGTATTTT	CATSDPSGLTDTQYF
TRBJ1-2	TRBD1	15	TRBV30	many	TGTGCTTCGGACTACCGGGACAGGGAAGAGGGTGGCTACACCTTC	CASDYRDREEGGYTF
TRBJ1-2	.	11	TRBV29-1	many	TGCAGCGATCGGGGCATGGGTGGCTACACCTTC	CSDRGMGGYTF
TRBJ2-2	.	17	TRBV24-1	.	TGTGCCACCGGATACCTCTCGGGGGTCGCGAACACCGGGGAGCTGTTTTTT	CATGYLSGVANTGELFF
TRBJ2-1	TRBD2	14	TRBV28	once	TGTGCCAGCAAAGAAGCGGGGGCGTCAGGTGAGCAGTTCTTC	CASKEAGASGEQFF
TRBJ2-7	TRBD2	14	TRBV5-6	many	TGTGCCAGCAGCTACGCCCTAGCGGGAGCCGAGCAGTACTTC	CASSYALAGAEQYF
TRBJ1-2	.	11	TRBV29-1	.	TGCAGCGCCGAGGGTGGGCATGGCTACACCTTC	CSAEGGHGYTF
TRBJ2-6	.	15	TRBV5-1	few	TGCGCCAGCAGCCCCGACTGGGCTGGGGCCAACGTCCTGACTTTC	CASSPDWAGANVLTF
TRBJ2-1	.	15	TRBV5-5	many	TGTGCCAGCAGCCCTGGGGGGAGGGAGGACAGAGAGCAGTTCTTC	CASSPGGREDREQFF
TRBJ1-6	.	14	TRBV10-3	many	TGTGCCATCAGGGAGAACAGGGAAGAATCACCCCTCCACTTT	CAIRENREESPLHF
TRBJ1-6	.	14	TRBV27	many	TGTGCCAGCAGTTTATCAGGGTATGGGGCACCCCTCCACTTT	CASSLSGYGAPLHF
TRBJ1-3	.	16	TRBV4-1	.	TGCGCCAGCAGCCAAGAAGGTCAGGGCCGTGGAAACACCATATATTTT	CASSQEGQGRGNTIYF
TRBJ1-1	.	11	TRBV12-3/TRBV12-4	many	TGTGCCAGCAGTGGTTATGTTGAAGCTTTCTTT	CASSGYVEAFF
TRBJ2-1	.	15	TRBV6-2/TRBV6-3	.	TGTGCCAGCAGTGACAAGCGTGGCTATCGGAATGAGCAGTTCTTC	CASSDKRGYRNEQFF
TRBJ2-7	.	15	TRBV5-1	many	TGCGCCAGCAGCTTGGTCGGAGGGAGCTCCTACGAGCAGTACTTC	CASSLVGGSSYEQYF
TRBJ1-1	.	13	TRBV7-3	many	TGTGCCAGCAGCCCCCACAGGGAAGGTGAAGCTTTCTTT	CASSPHREGEAFF
TRBJ1-5	TRBD1	16	TRBV19	.	TGTGCCAGTAGTATGGGACAGGGGTATAGAAATCAGCCCCAGCATTTT	CASSMGQGYRNQPQHF
TRBJ2-1	.	14	TRBV29-1	.	TGCAGCGTTCTAGACCGACCTCGTAGCGTGAACCAGTTCTTC	CSVLDRPRSVNQFF
TRBJ2-1	TRBD2	13	TRBV20-1	.	TGCAGCGCCCGGGACTATAATTACAATGAGCAGTTCTTC	CSARDYNYNEQFF
TRBJ2-3	.	14	TRBV5-1	.	TGCGCCAGCAGCTTGGCCCTTAGCACAGATACGCAGTATTTT	CASSLALSTDTQYF
TRBJ2-4	TRBD2	19	TRBV4-1	.	TGCGCCAGCAGCCAAACAAGCAAACTAGCGGGAGTTCCCGAAAACATTCAGTACTTC	CASSQTSKLAGVPENIQYF
TRBJ2-1	.	16	TRBV7-6	few	TGTGCCAGCAGCTTAGCTGGGGGGGAGGGGGGCAATGAGCAGTTCTTC	CASSLAGGEGGNEQFF
TRBJ1-5	TRBD1	14	TRBV30	few	TGTGCCTGGAGGGGACAGGGGGCGAATCAGCCCCAGCATTTT	CAWRGQGANQPQHF
TRBJ2-5	TRBD1	16	TRBV29-1	many	TGCAGCGTTGAAGCAGGGGACAGGGTGGCGTGGGAGACCCAGTACTTC	CSVEAGDRVAWETQYF
TRBJ2-3	TRBD2	14	TRBV20-1	few	TGCAGTGCTAAGGCGGGGGGGGGGTCGGATACGCAGTATTTT	CSAKAGGGSDTQYF
TRBJ1-6	.	13	TRBV9	few	TGTGCCAGCAGCGTAGTGGGGGATTCACCCCTCCACTTT	CASSVVGDSPLHF
TRBJ2-2	.	22	TRBV13	few	TGTGCCAGCAGCTTAGGCCTCGCCGGGCCGGACAGAAGCGGGTGGAACACCGGGGAGCTGTTTTTT	CASSLGLAGPDRSGWNTGELFF
TRBJ2-1	TRBD2	15	TRBV6-1	.	TGTGCCAGCACCAACGGGGGGGGGCGTAGAAACGGGCAGTTCTTC	CASTNGGGRRNGQFF
TRBJ2-5	.	13	TRBV11-2	many	TGTGCCAGCAGCTTAGACGGGAGTAAGACCCAGTACTTC	CASSLDGSKTQYF
TRBJ1-5	.	14	TRBV2	.	TGTGCCAGCAGTGGGAACAGGGTCGGTCAGCCCCAGCATTTT	CASSGNRVGQPQHF
TRBJ1-2	TRBD1	15	TRBV19	.	TGTGCCAGTATAACCGGGACAGGGGGCAACTATGGCTACACCTTC	CASITGTGGNYGYTF